This T cell receptor (beta chain) emerged from a study of T cell changes during pregnancy in multiple sclerosis. CDR1 and CDR2 from the germline V gene are SGHTA and FQGNSA. CDR3 size: 15 residues. Trimming removed 5 bases from V and 7 bases from J, with 21 bases in between. Libraries were prepared by immunoSEQ multiplex PCR; TCRdb keeps only in-frame clonotypes and omits some of them. The sample records about 44,000 clones, roughly 90% being singletons. The specimen was CD4+ T cells from peripheral blood mononuclear cells, collected in the first trimester of pregnancy. The origin of this receptor is a female donor with multiple sclerosis, enrolled in a pregnancy study. The rearrangement uses TRBV7-2 and TRBJ2-7; possibly TRBD1 for D (5 bases). Written as DNA, the CDR3 is TGTGCCAGCAGCGTAGACAGTTCTCCCCATCGGGAGCAGTACTTC. It encodes CASSVDSSPHREQYF.